Following are 14 T cell receptor beta chains from one sample sequenced in a study of T cells in Graves' hyperthyroidism and ophthalmopathy. RNA transcripts were the template for amplifying TCR beta CDR3 regions. In the first-round RT-PCR of the TCR CDR3, the HTBI primer set was used. Each CDR3 protein gets one entry after TCRdb re-called the multiplex PCR reads with MiXCR. The data contain about 540,000 distinct CDR3 sequences, roughly 46% of them singletons. Sequencing was carried out using peripheral blood or thyroid tissue (not recorded which). Source of these receptors: a woman between 18 and 29 years old with Graves' hyperthyroidism.

This clonotype was seen only a few times. The chain joins TRBV29-1 to TRBJ1-1; tentative D call: TRBD1 (6 bases). This CDR3 has 13 residues. Germline V gene data show CDR1 as SQVTM and CDR2 as ANQGSEA. Trimming left V 2 bases short and J 2 bases short, with 9 bases between. CDR3 nucleotide sequence: TGCAGCGTTGAATGGGGGGCTAACACTGAAGCTTTCTTT. It is translated as CSVEWGANTEAFF.

A few counts support this clonotype. CDR3 protein: CASSYGGTGQSPLHF. DNA for the CDR3: TGTGCCAGCAGTTACGGGGGGACAGGGCAGTCACCCCTCCACTTT. The chain is built from TRBV25-1 and TRBJ1-6; 9 bases line up with TRBD1. CDR3 length equals 15 residues. The V segment lost 5 bases and the J segment 10 bases; nucleotides outside the gene matches: 9. Looked up from germline, CDR1 is MGHDK and CDR2 is SYGVNS.

The gene calls are TRBV20-1 and TRBJ1-1, with TRBD1 identical over 7 bases. The trim removed 3 bases at V and 7 bases at J, leaving 11 bases unmatched. The germline gives CDR1 DFQATT, CDR2 SNEGSKA (reference sequence). CDR3 size: 14 residues. The CDR3 region is CSASGGDRPGEAFF. CDR3 DNA sequence: TGCAGTGCTAGCGGGGGGGACAGACCAGGTGAAGCTTTCTTT.

Worth noting for this clonotype: Possible read error: a much larger clone is one base away. This chain uses TRBV10-3 with TRBJ2-5, with D unresolved. Germline CDR1 reads ENHRY; CDR2 reads SYGVKD. This CDR3 spans 13 amino acids. The germline V and J ends were trimmed by 3 bases and 2 bases, with 7 bases remaining between them. CDR3 protein: CAISDGRQETQYF. The CDR3 region has the DNA TGTGCCATCAGTGACGGACGACAAGAGACCCAGTACTTC.

This sequence joins TRBV7-9 and TRBJ1-2, with 7 nucleotides matching TRBD1. The CDR3 sequence is 14 residues long. Losses at the gene ends were 3 bases for V and 3 bases for J; bases not matched to a gene: 4. Germline V gene lookup returns CDR1 SEHNR and CDR2 FQNEAQ (reference sequence). The CDR3 bases are TGTGCCAGCAGCTTGGGACAGCTCCACTATGGCTACACCTTC. Translation: CASSLGQLHYGYTF.

To note about this clonotype: With a much larger clone just one base away, this may be a read error. This rearrangement joins TRBV25-1 to TRBJ2-2; D gene ambiguous. Trimming took 8 bases from V and 1 from J, leaving 5 bases between them. Germline CDR1 and CDR2: MGHDK and SYGVNS. The CDR3 length is 12 residues. The CDR3 DNA is TGTGCCAGCGGCCAGAACACCGGGGAGCTGTTTTTT. It codes for CASGQNTGELFF.

This chain links TRBV7-2 with TRBJ2-7; TRBD1 matches at 9 bases. Germline values: CDR1 SGHTA, CDR2 FQGNSA. The CDR3 loop spans 15 amino acids. V was clipped by 4 bases and J by 4 bases; unmatched bases: 8. CDR3 nucleotides: TGTGCCAGCAGCTCACCCGGGACAGGGCAATACGAGCAGTACTTC. It is translated as CASSSPGTGQYEQYF.

This chain links TRBV5-1 with TRBJ1-2, with no clear D. Per the germline V gene, CDR1 is SGHRS and CDR2 is YFSETQ. The CDR3 runs 14 residues. V was pared by 0 bases and J by 3 bases, with 9 bases between. This chain's CDR3 is CASSLGGKDYGYTF. As DNA, the CDR3 is TGCGCCAGCAGCTTGGGAGGGAAAGACTATGGCTACACCTTC.

This sequence joins TRBV29-1 and TRBJ2-7, with 10 bases that match TRBD1. V dropped 8 bases and J dropped 5; count of bases not matched to a gene: 6. Germline V gene lookup returns CDR1 SQVTM and CDR2 ANQGSEA. The CDR3 spans 12 residues. CDR3 nucleotides: TGCAGCCCCTCGACAGGGGGCGACGAGCAGTACTTC. As protein: CSPSTGGDEQYF.

This clonotype has at least ten counts. The rearrangement uses TRBV7-9 and TRBJ1-2, with 8 bases identical to TRBD1. The CDR3 has 14 residues. Germline V gene lookup returns CDR1 SEHNR and CDR2 FQNEAQ (reference sequence). J lost 6 bases, V lost 5 bases, and 8 bases had no gene match. The CDR3 nucleotides read TGTGCCAGCAGCGAGGGACAGGCAATACATGGCTACACCTTC. It encodes CASSEGQAIHGYTF.

In this sample, this clonotype turned up many times. The CDR3 DNA reads TGTGCCAGTAGTATCCGCCCACACTACGAGCAGTACTTC. Translated, it gives CASSIRPHYEQYF. V is TRBV19 and J is TRBJ2-7; D not certain. The CDR3 sequence is 13 residues long. Germline V CDR1 and CDR2: LNHDA, SQIVND (reference sequence). Deletions cut 3 bases from V and 3 bases from J, with 9 bases between.

There are many counts of this clonotype. J is TRBJ2-7 and V is TRBV29-1, with D maybe TRBD2 (6 bases). The germline gives CDR1 SQVTM, CDR2 ANQGSEA. The V gene lost 2 bases and the J gene lost 7 bases, with 12 bases spanning the gap. The CDR3 sequence is 12 residues long. CDR3 in amino acids: CSVETSPREQYF. In DNA form, the CDR3 reads TGCAGCGTTGAAACTAGCCCCCGAGAGCAGTACTTC.

The chain has TRBV12-3 or TRBV12-4 and TRBJ1-2; D not resolved. The CDR3 runs to 15 residues. The germline V and J ends were trimmed by 0 bases and 4 bases, with 12 bases remaining between them. CDR3 coding DNA: TGTGCCAGCAGTTTAGCGATAGCAGACTCCTATGGCTACACCTTC. Encoded protein: CASSLAIADSYGYTF.

This clonotype has ten or more counts. The rearrangement joins TRBV14 to TRBJ1-2; TRBD1 might be the D (5 bases). Germline CDR1 and CDR2: SGHDN and FVKESK. This CDR3 has 13 residues. Trimming shortened V by 0 bases and J by 6 bases, and 8 bases separated the two germline ends. This CDR3 is CASSQEGTNGYTF. The CDR3 region has the DNA TGTGCCAGCAGCCAAGAAGGGACGAATGGCTACACCTTC.